Listed here are 21 T cell receptor beta chains from one sample, sequenced in a study of response to subunit inactivated influenza vaccine. A single record per CDR3 protein comes from TCRdb applying MiXCR to the RT-PCR reads. The sample holds around 530,000 distinct CDR3 sequences, more than 15% seen once. Specimen: CD4+ T cells sorted from PBMCs, collected roughly 24 months after vaccination. The receptor source for this set is a man between 50 and 75 years old who received an inactivated influenza vaccine.

The gene calls are TRBV27 and TRBJ2-3, with 7 nucleotides matching TRBD2. V trimming: 2 bases; J trimming: 2 bases; junction bases outside the gene matches: 4. Germline values: CDR1 MNHEY, CDR2 SMNVEV (reference sequence). The CDR3 is made up of 15 amino acids. CDR3 nucleotides: TGTGCCAGCAGTTTAGGACTAGGCTACACAGATACGCAGTATTTT. Translating gives CASSLGLGYTDTQYF.

This clonotype was recorded a few times. V gene TRBV5-6 combines with J gene TRBJ2-3; a possible D gene is TRBD2 (5 bases). Germline CDR1 reads SGHDT; CDR2 reads YYEEEE. V was pared by 4 bases and J by 4 bases, with 13 bases between. The CDR3 runs to 14 residues. CDR3 in amino acids: CASSRNPLADTQYF. CDR3 nucleotides: TGTGCCAGCAGCCGAAACCCACTAGCAGATACGCAGTATTTT.

V is TRBV29-1 and J is TRBJ1-2, with 7 bases identical to TRBD1. Germline CDR1 and CDR2: SQVTM and ANQGSEA. The CDR3 is 12 amino acids. Trimming took 7 bases from V and 2 from J; bases not matched to a gene: 4. CDR3 DNA sequence: TGCAGCGGCCAACAGGGGAACTATGGCTACACCTTC. It specifies CSGQQGNYGYTF.

The chain has TRBV28 and TRBJ2-5, with D tentatively TRBD2 (6 bases). The V gene lost 6 bases and the J gene lost 1 base, with 18 bases spanning the gap. The CDR3 consists of 16 residues. From germline, CDR1 is MDHEN and CDR2 SYDVKM. CDR3 sequence: CASRVHGFSGQETQYF. The CDR3 nucleotides read TGTGCCAGCAGGGTACATGGGTTTAGCGGCCAAGAGACCCAGTACTTC.

V and J are TRBV6-5 and TRBJ1-6; D unclear. This CDR3 is built from 13 residues. V lost 0 bases, J lost 10 bases, and 7 bases lay in between. CDR1 and CDR2 from the germline V gene are MNHEY and SVGAGI. The CDR3 sequence: CASSYSGVSPLHF. CDR3 nucleotides: TGTGCCAGCAGTTACTCTGGGGTCTCACCCCTCCACTTT.

A few counts support this clonotype. V and J are TRBV5-1 and TRBJ2-7; 7 bases map to TRBD2. This CDR3 spans 17 amino acids. Trimming took 3 bases from V and 0 from J; bases not matched to a gene: 12. CDR1 and CDR2 (germline): SGHRS, YFSETQ. CDR3 residues: CASSSLGGGVHSYEQYF. For the CDR3, the DNA is TGCGCCAGCAGCTCCCTTGGCGGGGGAGTGCACTCCTACGAGCAGTACTTC.

The chain combines TRBV7-9 with TRBJ2-1, with D hard to call. Germline V gene sequence: CDR1 SEHNR, CDR2 FQNEAQ (reference sequence). V gave up 5 bases and J gave up 8 bases, with 10 bases separating them. The CDR3 spans 12 residues. The DNA for the CDR3 is TGTGCCAGCAGCCAACGGGTCGATGAGCAGTTCTTC. Protein sequence: CASSQRVDEQFF.

V is TRBV20-1 and J is TRBJ2-5; D gene ambiguous. CDR1 is DFQATT and CDR2 is SNEGSKA in the germline V gene (reference sequence). There are 12 residues in the CDR3. Trimming pared 5 bases from V and 2 bases from J, leaving 9 bases between. CDR3 nucleotides: TGCAGTGCTCTTAGTAATCAAGAGACCCAGTACTTC. Residues: CSALSNQETQYF.

The table lists this clonotype with a few counts. The rearrangement links TRBV5-1 to TRBJ2-5; tentatively, D is TRBD1 (5 bases). V was shortened by 0 bases and J by 0 bases, with 9 bases between the two germline ends. The CDR3 has 15 amino acids. Germline assignment: CDR1 SGHRS and CDR2 YFSETQ. As DNA, the CDR3 is TGCGCCAGCAGCTTGGGTCCAGGGTACCAAGAGACCCAGTACTTC. Protein: CASSLGPGYQETQYF.

This rearrangement joins TRBV4-3 to TRBJ2-3; 9 bases map to TRBD2. There are 16 residues in the CDR3. The ends lost 0 bases at V and 7 bases at J; junction bases unmatched: 8. Germline lookup yields CDR1 LGHNA and CDR2 YSLEER. The CDR3 sequence: CASSQERSGSLYTQYF. In DNA form, the CDR3 reads TGCGCCAGCAGCCAAGAGCGTAGCGGGAGTCTCTATACGCAGTATTTT.

This clonotype was detected a few times. The V gene is TRBV11-2, the J gene TRBJ2-5; D perhaps matches TRBD1 (5 bases). The germline CDR1 and CDR2 sequences are SGHAT and FQNNGV. The ends were cut back, 3 bases at V and 3 bases at J, with 11 bases in the middle. The CDR3 is made up of 14 amino acids. CDR3 in amino acids: CASSLGNRKETQYF. In nucleotides, the CDR3 is TGTGCCAGCAGCTTGGGGAACAGGAAAGAGACCCAGTACTTC.

This clonotype has ten or more counts. The chain couples TRBV29-1 to TRBJ2-7; 16 bases line up with TRBD2. CDR3 length equals 16 residues. V gave up 6 bases and J gave up 0 bases; unmatched junction bases: 5. CDR1 and CDR2 from the germline V gene are SQVTM and ANQGSEA. The CDR3, as DNA: TGCAGCGTCGCGGGACTAGCGGGAGGGCCCTCCTACGAGCAGTACTTC. Translated: CSVAGLAGGPSYEQYF.

V gene TRBV12-3 or TRBV12-4 combines with J gene TRBJ1-1; D is unclear. There are 12 residues in the CDR3. V was clipped by 3 bases and J by 3 bases, with 5 bases between them. Here the CDR3 reads CASSFSHTEAFF. DNA of the CDR3: TGTGCCAGCAGTTTTTCACACACTGAAGCTTTCTTT.

Note on this clonotype: One junction end does not reproduce the germline sequence, and a read error may be involved. V is TRBV5-5 and J is TRBJ1-2, with a possible D match to TRBD1 (5 bases). The CDR3 runs 11 residues. Germline CDR1 and CDR2: SGHKS and YYEKEE (reference sequence). The CDR3 is CAISLGLGYTF. In DNA, the CDR3 is TGTGCCATCAGCTTGGGACTTGGCTACACCTTC.

In its sample, this clonotype was seen a few times. This chain connects TRBV7-2 to TRBJ1-5; D gene unclear. V was clipped by 1 base and J by 2 bases, with 9 bases between them. This CDR3 contains 15 residues. Germline V gene sequence: CDR1 SGHTA, CDR2 FQGNSA. The CDR3 spells CASSLGGVGNQPQHF. CDR3 nucleotides: TGTGCCAGCAGCTTAGGCGGGGTTGGCAATCAGCCCCAGCATTTT.

This chain uses TRBV10-3 with TRBJ1-1; the D is unclear. V lost 4 bases and J 1 base, leaving 7 bases between the germline ends. Germline values: CDR1 ENHRY, CDR2 SYGVKD. The CDR3 has 13 residues. CDR3 sequence reads: CAISVQTNTEAFF. The DNA of the CDR3 is TGTGCCATCAGTGTCCAGACGAACACTGAAGCTTTCTTT.

The rearrangement joins TRBV14 to TRBJ2-1; D remains ambiguous. CDR1 SGHDN and CDR2 FVKESK come from the germline V gene. The length of the CDR3 is 13 residues. V was shortened by 0 bases and J by 10 bases, with 10 bases between the two germline ends. The CDR3 reads CASSQDRSSEQFF. The CDR3 bases are TGTGCCAGCAGCCAAGATCGTTCGTCAGAGCAGTTCTTC.

This clonotype was recorded a few times. The chain couples TRBV5-1 to TRBJ2-2; TRBD1 is a possible D gene (7 bases). The germline V gene has CDR1 SGHRS and CDR2 YFSETQ. The CDR3 totals 15 residues. Deletions cut 4 bases from V and 2 bases from J, with 12 bases between. The CDR3 sequence is CASSAGQLNTGELFF. In DNA, the CDR3 is TGCGCCAGCAGCGCGGGACAGCTAAACACCGGGGAGCTGTTTTTT.

Only a few counts were recorded for this clonotype. The rearrangement links TRBV7-9 to TRBJ2-7; the D gene is possibly TRBD1 (6 bases). V lost 4 bases to trimming and J lost 3 bases, with 19 bases between them. CDR3 size: 16 residues. Looked up from germline, CDR1 is SEHNR and CDR2 is FQNEAQ (reference sequence). The CDR3 region has the DNA TGTGCCAGCAGCTCACTAGACTACAGGGTGGACTACGAGCAGTACTTC. Its protein product is CASSSLDYRVDYEQYF.

Details on this clonotype: The junction departs from germline at one end; a sequencing error may be responsible. This chain connects TRBV11-2 to TRBJ1-1; D call uncertain. CDR3 size: 11 residues. Germline V gives CDR1 SGHAT, CDR2 FQNNGV. CDR3 nucleotides: TGTGCCAGCAGCGTAGAGACTGAAGCTTTCTTT. Its translation: CASSVETEAFF.

This clonotype showed up just a few times. The rearrangement uses TRBV10-3 and TRBJ2-5; TRBD2 might be the D (5 bases). The germline V gene has CDR1 ENHRY and CDR2 SYGVKD. The CDR3 contains 15 residues. Trimming took off 2 bases at V and 0 bases at J, with 10 bases between the two ends. The CDR3 region is CAISEALLDQETQYF. The CDR3 nucleotides are TGTGCCATCAGTGAGGCACTACTAGACCAAGAGACCCAGTACTTC.